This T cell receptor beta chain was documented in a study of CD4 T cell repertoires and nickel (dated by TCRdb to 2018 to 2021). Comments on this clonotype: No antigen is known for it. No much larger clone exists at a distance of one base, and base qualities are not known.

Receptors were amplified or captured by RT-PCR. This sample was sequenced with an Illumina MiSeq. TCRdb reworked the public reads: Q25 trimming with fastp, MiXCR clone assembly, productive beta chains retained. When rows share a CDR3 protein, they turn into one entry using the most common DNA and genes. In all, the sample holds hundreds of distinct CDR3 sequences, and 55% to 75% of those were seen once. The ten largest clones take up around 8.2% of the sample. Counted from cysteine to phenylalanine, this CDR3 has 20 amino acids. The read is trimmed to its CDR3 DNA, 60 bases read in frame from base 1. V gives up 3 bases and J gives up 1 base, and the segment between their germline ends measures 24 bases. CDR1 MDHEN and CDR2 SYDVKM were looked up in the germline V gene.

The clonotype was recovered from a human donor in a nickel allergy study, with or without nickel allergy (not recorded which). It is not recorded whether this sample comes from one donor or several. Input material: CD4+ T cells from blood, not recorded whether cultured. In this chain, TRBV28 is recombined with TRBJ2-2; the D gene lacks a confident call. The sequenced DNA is TGTGCCAGCAGTTTCCCAACAAAGGACGTACTTGTGGGGAACACCGGGGAGCTGTTTTTT. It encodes CASSFPTKDVLVGNTGELFF.